These T cell receptor beta chains were read from a single sample in a study of cytomegalovirus exposure and HLA in healthy donors. Sequencing was performed with immunoSEQ multiplex PCR; in TCRdb, only in-frame clones are kept and a portion is missing. The table lists about 120,000 clones, roughly three fifths of them singletons, with 7.5% to 9.5% in the top ten. Sequencing input: PBMCs. These TCRs come from a woman aged 40 to 50 in good health and CMV-seropositive. CDR3s include the opening cysteine and the closing phenylalanine or tryptophan. The order of the fields is J gene, D gene, V gene, clone size, CDR3 protein, CDR3 DNA. D genes are given only for firm matches. Size tells how often a clone was seen (once, few, many) or the class of an expanded clone, and some rows leave it out.

J: TRBJ2-7
D: -
V: TRBV9
size: -
CDR3: CASGEGGKSDEQYF
DNA: TGTGCCAGCGGGGAAGGGGGAAAGAGTGACGAGCAGTACTTC

J: TRBJ2-7
D: TRBD2
V: TRBV14
size: -
CDR3: CASSYGLAGGRSAEQYF
DNA: TGTGCCAGCAGCTACGGACTAGCGGGAGGGCGGTCGGCCGAGCAGTACTTC

J: TRBJ2-5
D: TRBD2
V: TRBV25-1
size: -
CDR3: CASSEDRTSGEETQYF
DNA: TGTGCCAGCAGTGAAGACAGGACTAGCGGGGAAGAGACCCAGTACTTC

J: TRBJ2-7
D: -
V: TRBV7-8
size: once
CDR3: CASSLALIYEQYF
DNA: TGTGCCAGCAGCTTAGCTTTAATCTACGAGCAGTACTTC

J: TRBJ1-4
D: -
V: TRBV28
size: -
CDR3: CASTGHLEGEKLFF
DNA: TGTGCCAGCACGGGACACCTCGAAGGGGAAAAACTGTTTTTT

J: TRBJ1-2
D: -
V: TRBV5-1
size: few
CDR3: CASSLGGTLGYTF
DNA: TGCGCCAGCAGCTTGGGGGGGACACTTGGCTACACCTTC

J: TRBJ2-3
D: -
V: TRBV9
size: -
CDR3: CASSLGVSGYTDTQYF
DNA: TGTGCCAGCAGCCTAGGGGTTAGCGGATACACAGATACGCAGTATTTT

J: TRBJ1-5
D: -
V: TRBV6-5
size: -
CDR3: CASSSGGYSNQPQHF
DNA: TGTGCCAGCAGTTCGGGGGGATATAGCAATCAGCCCCAGCATTTT

J: TRBJ1-1
D: TRBD1
V: TRBV5-1
size: -
CDR3: CASDPGQGMNTEAFF
DNA: TGCGCCAGCGATCCGGGACAGGGAATGAACACTGAAGCTTTCTTT

J: TRBJ2-1
D: TRBD1
V: TRBV4-3
size: -
CDR3: CASSPNDWPGQDNEQFF
DNA: TGCGCCAGCAGCCCGAATGATTGGCCGGGACAGGACAATGAGCAGTTCTTC

J: TRBJ2-7
D: -
V: TRBV2
size: -
CDR3: CASSPGQRGSGLDEQYF
DNA: TGTGCCAGCAGTCCCGGACAGAGGGGCTCCGGTCTGGACGAGCAGTACTTC

J: TRBJ2-2
D: TRBD2
V: TRBV9
size: -
CDR3: CASSVDLAGGTGELFF
DNA: TGTGCCAGCAGCGTAGATTTAGCGGGAGGGACCGGGGAGCTGTTTTTT

J: TRBJ2-7
D: TRBD2
V: TRBV13
size: few
CDR3: CASSSSTPSSGRADAYEQYF
DNA: TGTGCCAGCAGCTCCTCCACCCCGAGCAGCGGGAGGGCCGATGCCTACGAGCAGTACTTC

J: TRBJ1-1
D: TRBD1
V: TRBV28
size: -
CDR3: CASRTIGGQGGRGTEAFF
DNA: TGTGCCAGCAGAACGATAGGCGGGCAGGGGGGTCGAGGCACTGAAGCTTTCTTT

J: TRBJ1-5
D: -
V: TRBV6-1
size: few
CDR3: CASSEALWRSDNQPQHF
DNA: TGTGCCAGCAGTGAAGCGCTGTGGAGGTCCGACAATCAGCCCCAGCATTTT

J: TRBJ2-5
D: -
V: TRBV11-2
size: -
CDR3: CASSIRAARAGETQYF
DNA: TGTGCCAGCAGTATAAGGGCGGCAAGGGCGGGAGAGACCCAGTACTTC

J: TRBJ2-7
D: TRBD1
V: TRBV29-1
size: -
CDR3: CSVRQGSYEQYF
DNA: TGCAGCGTTCGACAGGGGAGCTACGAGCAGTACTTC

J: TRBJ1-1
D: -
V: TRBV19
size: -
CDR3: CASSIISEDIPEAFF
DNA: TGTGCCAGTAGTATAATAAGCGAGGATATCCCTGAAGCTTTCTTT

J: TRBJ2-1
D: -
V: TRBV7-3
size: -
CDR3: CASSSGLYNEQFF
DNA: TGTGCCAGCAGCTCGGGACTTTACAATGAGCAGTTCTTC

J: TRBJ2-3
D: -
V: TRBV13
size: -
CDR3: CASSLDFRDTQYF
DNA: TGTGCCAGCAGCTTAGACTTTCGGGATACGCAGTATTTT

J: TRBJ2-7
D: -
V: TRBV7-2
size: -
CDR3: CASSLGRSSYEQYF
DNA: TGTGCCAGCAGCTTAGGGCGGTCCTCCTACGAGCAGTACTTC

J: TRBJ2-1
D: TRBD1
V: TRBV28
size: -
CDR3: CASSFRRARGRLNEQFF
DNA: TGTGCCAGCAGTTTCCGGCGGGCCAGGGGGCGCTTAAATGAGCAGTTCTTC

J: TRBJ1-2
D: -
V: TRBV5-1
size: -
CDR3: CASNSFAGSNYGYTF
DNA: TGCGCCAGCAATTCGTTTGCGGGTTCGAACTATGGCTACACCTTC

J: TRBJ2-1
D: -
V: TRBV7-9
size: -
CDR3: CASRTLAEQFF
DNA: TGTGCCAGCAGAACGTTGGCTGAGCAGTTCTTC

J: TRBJ2-3
D: -
V: TRBV5-6
size: -
CDR3: CASSLAGSDTQYF
DNA: TGTGCCAGCAGCTTGGCAGGGTCAGATACGCAGTATTTT

J: TRBJ2-5
D: -
V: TRBV4-2
size: -
CDR3: CASSLRAGGETQYF
DNA: TGTGCCAGCAGCCTCCGGGCCGGGGGAGAGACCCAGTACTTC

J: TRBJ1-3
D: -
V: TRBV9
size: -
CDR3: CASSVSGADGNTIYF
DNA: TGTGCCAGCAGCGTATCAGGGGCTGATGGAAACACCATATATTTT

J: TRBJ2-7
D: TRBD1
V: TRBV9
size: -
CDR3: CASSVGQGAHEQYF
DNA: TGTGCCAGCAGCGTTGGGCAGGGGGCGCACGAGCAGTACTTC

J: TRBJ2-1
D: TRBD2
V: TRBV29-1
size: -
CDR3: CSVGLLASGSNEQFF
DNA: TGCAGCGTTGGTCTTCTCGCTAGCGGGAGCAATGAGCAGTTCTTC

J: TRBJ1-2
D: -
V: TRBV6-5
size: -
CDR3: CASSETGLGGYTF
DNA: TGTGCCAGCAGTGAAACAGGGCTTGGTGGCTACACCTTC

J: TRBJ1-1
D: -
V: TRBV25-1
size: -
CDR3: CASSPGGGTEAFF
DNA: TGTGCCAGCAGCCCGGGGGGGGGCACTGAAGCTTTCTTT

J: TRBJ2-7
D: -
V: TRBV7-2
size: -
CDR3: CASSLEPVPSSYEQYF
DNA: TGTGCCAGCAGCTTAGAGCCGGTTCCTAGCTCCTACGAGCAGTACTTC

J: TRBJ2-7
D: -
V: TRBV2
size: -
CDR3: CASRRTWEQYF
DNA: TGTGCCAGCAGAAGGACTTGGGAGCAGTACTTC

J: TRBJ2-1
D: -
V: TRBV6-5
size: few
CDR3: CASSYSLTDSYNEQFF
DNA: TGTGCCAGCAGTTACTCGTTAACAGACAGCTACAATGAGCAGTTCTTC